The 18 T cell receptor beta chains listed next were all sequenced from one sample in a study of blood T cell repertoires in COVID-19. Only in-frame clones appear in the TCRdb table, and some are missing; sequencing was by immunoSEQ multiplex PCR. This table has roughly 350,000 clones, about 87% appearing once. The sample taken for sequencing was peripheral blood. The receptor source for this set is a woman aged 25-40 years with COVID-19, enrolled during active disease.

The V and J genes are TRBV11-2 and TRBJ2-1, with 11 nucleotides matching TRBD2. This CDR3 is built from 15 residues. V lost 1 base, J lost 7 bases, and 3 bases stayed unmatched. In germline, CDR1 is SGHAT, CDR2 FQNNGV. The CDR3 reads CASSLGLAGGNEQFF. The CDR3, as DNA: TGTGCCAGCAGCTTAGGGCTAGCGGGGGGAAATGAGCAGTTCTTC.

The rearrangement joins TRBV30 to TRBJ2-7; 10 nucleotides line up with TRBD2. Germline V gene data show CDR1 as GTSNPN and CDR2 as SVGIG (reference sequence). The CDR3 loop spans 13 amino acids. With V trimmed by 6 bases and J by 4 bases, 6 bases remained unmatched. This CDR3 is CACWRTSGYEQYF. The DNA for the CDR3 is TGTGCCTGCTGGCGGACTAGCGGTTACGAGCAGTACTTC.

This chain links TRBV28 with TRBJ1-4; 8 bases line up with TRBD1. Germline CDR1 and CDR2: MDHEN and SYDVKM. The V segment lost 5 bases and the J segment 11 bases; nucleotides outside the gene matches: 1. The CDR3 covers 11 residues. The CDR3 here is CASSRQGKLFF. The CDR3 nucleotides read TGTGCCAGCAGTAGACAGGGGAAACTGTTTTTT. The variable domain in full, completed from reference TRBV28 and TRBJ1-4, reads DVKVTQSSRYLVKRTGEKVFLECVQDMDHENMFWYRQDPGLGLRLIYFSYDVKMKEKGDIPEGYSVSREKKERFSLILESASTNQTSMYLCASSRQGKLFFGSGTQLSVL.

Comments on this clone: One end of the junction varies from germline; a read error may be responsible. Other DNA sequences in this specimen translate into the identical CDR3. The gene calls are TRBV5-1 and TRBJ1-1; D is perhaps TRBD1 (5 bases). The CDR3 has 15 residues. The germline V gene has CDR1 SGHRS and CDR2 YFSETQ. The chain's CDR3 is CASSWHQGMNTEAFF. The CDR3 nucleotides read TGCGCCAGCAGCTGGCACCAGGGAATGAACACTGAGGCTTTCTTT.

The chain carries TRBV3-1 (or the pseudogene TRBV3-2) and TRBJ2-7; 10 bases agree with TRBD1. The CDR3 extends over 14 amino acids. Germline V gives CDR1 LGHDT, CDR2 YNNKEL (reference sequence). The V segment lost 4 bases and the J segment 2 bases; nucleotides outside the gene matches: 2. CDR3 sequence: CASSPGTGAYEQYF. The CDR3 bases are TGTGCCAGCAGCCCCGGGACAGGGGCCTACGAGCAGTACTTC.

This clone showed up just a few times. This chain's CDR3 is CASRGVSSGNTIYF. The CDR3 DNA sequence: TGTGCCAGCCGGGGGGTGTCCTCTGGAAACACCATATATTTT. V and J are TRBV6-5 and TRBJ1-3; D might be TRBD1 (5 bases). With 8 bases removed from V and 0 bases from J, the gap between germline ends came to 11 bases. The CDR3 is made up of 14 amino acids. The V gene's germline CDR1 is MNHEY and CDR2 SVGAGI.

The rearrangement links TRBV19 to TRBJ1-1, with D possibly matching TRBD1 (5 bases). Between the trimmed V and J ends, which lost 3 bases and 0 bases, there was a span of 11 bases. Germline V gives CDR1 LNHDA, CDR2 SQIVND (reference sequence). The CDR3 has 15 amino acids. The CDR3 region is CASSIRQGMNTEAFF. The CDR3 bases are TGTGCCAGTAGTATCCGCCAGGGCATGAACACTGAAGCTTTCTTT.

The chain is built from TRBV19 and TRBJ1-5; TRBD1 matches at 9 bases. CDR3 length: 17 amino acids. Germline values: CDR1 LNHDA, CDR2 SQIVND (reference sequence). V lost 0 bases, J lost 6 bases, and 9 bases stayed unmatched. CDR3 amino acids: CASSIDGTGGWGQPQHF. CDR3 DNA: TGTGCCAGTAGTATAGATGGAACAGGGGGCTGGGGTCAGCCCCAGCATTTT.

V gene TRBV7-9 combines with J gene TRBJ2-2; 8 positions match TRBD1. With 7 bases clipped from V and 6 bases from J, the junction kept 13 bases outside the gene matches. The germline V gene encodes CDR1 SEHNR and CDR2 FQNEAQ (reference sequence). The CDR3 is 16 residues long. CDR3 amino acids: CASTTRQGANPGELFF. CDR3 bases: TGTGCCAGCACCACTCGGCAGGGGGCGAATCCCGGGGAGCTGTTTTTT.

This rearrangement joins TRBV24-1 to TRBJ2-3, with D possibly matching TRBD2 (5 bases). In germline, CDR1 is KGHDR, CDR2 SFDVKD. The V end was cut by 1 base, the J end by 6 bases, with 13 bases between. This CDR3 is built from 15 residues. The CDR3 spells CATSDFTSGGDTQYF. The CDR3 DNA sequence: TGTGCCACCAGTGATTTCACTTCTGGCGGGGATACGCAGTATTTT.

This rearrangement joins TRBV5-6 to TRBJ1-5, with D unclear. V lost 0 bases and J 4 bases, leaving 8 bases between the germline ends. This CDR3 spans 14 amino acids. Germline assignment: CDR1 SGHDT and CDR2 YYEEEE. CDR3 nucleotides: TGTGCCAGCAGCTTGGGAGGTGTAAATCAGCCCCAGCATTTT. Its protein product is CASSLGGVNQPQHF.

This rearrangement joins TRBV24-1 to TRBJ2-3; no clear D. Germline assignment: CDR1 KGHDR and CDR2 SFDVKD. Trimming shortened V by 4 bases and J by 1 base, and 8 bases separated the two germline ends. CDR3 length: 14 residues. CDR3 amino acids: CATSERSGTDTQYF. The CDR3 nucleotides read TGTGCCACCAGTGAGCGAAGCGGCACAGATACGCAGTATTTT.

In regard to this clone: The identical CDR3 is also encoded by other nucleotide sequences in the sample. CDR3 DNA sequence: TGTGCCAGCTCACCACGGCTTAACACCGGGGAGCTGTTTTTT. Translating gives CASSPRLNTGELFF. The chain carries TRBV18 and TRBJ2-2; D remains ambiguous. The germline V and J ends were trimmed by 1 base and 2 bases, with 5 bases remaining between them. The CDR3 is 14 residues long. From germline, CDR1 is KGHSH and CDR2 LQKENI.

This sequence joins TRBV20-1 and TRBJ2-2, with TRBD2 matching 10 bases. Germline CDR1 DFQATT, CDR2 SNEGSKA (reference sequence). V gave up 3 bases and J gave up 5 bases; unmatched junction bases: 3. The CDR3 runs to 14 residues. The CDR3 DNA is TGCAGTGCTAGTGCTAGCGGGAGAACCGGGGAGCTGTTTTTT. This encodes CSASASGRTGELFF.

The rearrangement links TRBV30 to TRBJ2-7, with D tentatively TRBD2 (6 bases). V lost 0 bases to trimming and J lost 1 base, with 13 bases between them. The CDR3 extends over 15 amino acids. CDR1 is GTSNPN and CDR2 is SVGIG in the germline V gene (reference sequence). The CDR3: CAWSVLGTSSYEQYF. The CDR3, as DNA: TGTGCCTGGAGTGTACTAGGGACTTCTTCCTACGAGCAGTACTTC.

V usage is TRBV25-1 and J usage is TRBJ2-6; the D is unclear. The V gene's germline CDR1 is MGHDK and CDR2 SYGVNS. The germline V and J ends were trimmed by 8 bases and 0 bases, with 17 bases remaining between them. CDR3 size: 17 residues. CDR3 DNA: TGTGCCAGCCAAGCTCACAGCACCTTCTCTGGGGCCAACGTCCTGACTTTC. This sequence encodes CASQAHSTFSGANVLTF.

The rearrangement joins TRBV3-1 (or the pseudogene TRBV3-2) to TRBJ2-2; TRBD2 matches 7 bases. J lost 5 bases, V lost 1 base, and 13 bases had no gene match. Germline V gene sequence: CDR1 LGHDT, CDR2 YNNKEL (reference sequence). CDR3 length equals 18 residues. The CDR3 loop reads CASSQGVRVSGFTGELFF. CDR3 coding DNA: TGTGCCAGCAGCCAAGGGGTTAGGGTTAGCGGGTTTACCGGGGAGCTGTTTTTT.

The V and J genes are TRBV19 and TRBJ1-5; D perhaps matches TRBD1 (6 bases). There are 16 residues in the CDR3. Trimming removed 3 bases at V and 3 bases at J, with 15 bases between. Germline V lookup: CDR1 LNHDA, CDR2 SQIVND (reference sequence). The CDR3, as DNA: TGTGCCAGTAGTATCATTCAGGGGTCCACCAATCAGCCCCAGCATTTT. Its translation: CASSIIQGSTNQPQHF.